The table lists the clone carrying this T cell receptor (beta chain) with a few counts. Its cognate antigen is unknown. Gene names and germline match the mouse. Sequencing ends 4 residues short of the CDR3 end; the germline J gene provides the rest. Investigators isolated RNA and reverse transcribed it into cDNA to act as the sequencing template. The assay was immunoSEQ multiplex PCR, and TCRdb's table has in-frame clones only and misses some. Listed for the sample are 200,000 to 300,000 clones, none seen a single time. It was with CD4, CD8alpha, NKG2D, NKG2ACE and other markers that pooled cutaneous lymph node cells were sorted. The data are from a study of CD8+ T cells in alopecia areata. Study-wide points: Affected lesional scalp, above all in alopecia totalis/universalis, was more clonal than normal scalp.

Looked up from germline, CDR1 is SGHDT and CDR2 is FRDEAV. The CDR3 covers 13 residues. Deletions cut 4 bases from V and 1 base from J, with 8 bases between. The clonotype originates from a C3H/HeJ mouse with alopecia areata. The strain's MHC: H2-k. Source material: CD4+ T cells sorted from a lymph node. The J gene is TRBJ1-1, the V gene TRBV14; D gene unclear. The part of the CDR3 DNA that was read is TGTGCCAGCAGTCCCACCAGGAACACA. Residues: CASSPTRNT. From start to end, the CDR3 is CASSPTRNTEVFF.